The present T cell receptor beta chain was sequenced within a study of blood T cell repertoires in COVID-19. For the study at large: Samples taken during acute and convalescent COVID-19 were collected in the United States, Italy and Spain. PBMCs, B-cell-depleted T cells, or T cells were the source of the cDNA or gDNA that made up the material.

In the source study's methods: Estimated nucleated cell counts came from reference gene primer amplification. The table came from immunoSEQ multiplex PCR; TCRdb's copy has only in-frame clones and leaves some out. V, J and clone size are those of that table, while D and trimming were read from the DNA. The table lists some 200,000 clones, approximately 84% of them singletons. Germline lookup yields CDR1 KGHDR and CDR2 SFDVKD. V gave up 6 bases and J gave up 6 bases; unmatched junction bases: 15. This CDR3 region has 18 residues. The material sequenced was peripheral blood. J is TRBJ2-1 and V is TRBV24-1, with 11 bases that match TRBD2. The sequence was obtained from a man older than 75 with acute or convalescent COVID-19. CDR3 nucleotides: TGTGCCACCAGTCTCTCTGCAGGGGTACTAGCGGGGGCCAATGAGCAGTTCTTC. Its protein product is CATSLSAGVLAGANEQFF.